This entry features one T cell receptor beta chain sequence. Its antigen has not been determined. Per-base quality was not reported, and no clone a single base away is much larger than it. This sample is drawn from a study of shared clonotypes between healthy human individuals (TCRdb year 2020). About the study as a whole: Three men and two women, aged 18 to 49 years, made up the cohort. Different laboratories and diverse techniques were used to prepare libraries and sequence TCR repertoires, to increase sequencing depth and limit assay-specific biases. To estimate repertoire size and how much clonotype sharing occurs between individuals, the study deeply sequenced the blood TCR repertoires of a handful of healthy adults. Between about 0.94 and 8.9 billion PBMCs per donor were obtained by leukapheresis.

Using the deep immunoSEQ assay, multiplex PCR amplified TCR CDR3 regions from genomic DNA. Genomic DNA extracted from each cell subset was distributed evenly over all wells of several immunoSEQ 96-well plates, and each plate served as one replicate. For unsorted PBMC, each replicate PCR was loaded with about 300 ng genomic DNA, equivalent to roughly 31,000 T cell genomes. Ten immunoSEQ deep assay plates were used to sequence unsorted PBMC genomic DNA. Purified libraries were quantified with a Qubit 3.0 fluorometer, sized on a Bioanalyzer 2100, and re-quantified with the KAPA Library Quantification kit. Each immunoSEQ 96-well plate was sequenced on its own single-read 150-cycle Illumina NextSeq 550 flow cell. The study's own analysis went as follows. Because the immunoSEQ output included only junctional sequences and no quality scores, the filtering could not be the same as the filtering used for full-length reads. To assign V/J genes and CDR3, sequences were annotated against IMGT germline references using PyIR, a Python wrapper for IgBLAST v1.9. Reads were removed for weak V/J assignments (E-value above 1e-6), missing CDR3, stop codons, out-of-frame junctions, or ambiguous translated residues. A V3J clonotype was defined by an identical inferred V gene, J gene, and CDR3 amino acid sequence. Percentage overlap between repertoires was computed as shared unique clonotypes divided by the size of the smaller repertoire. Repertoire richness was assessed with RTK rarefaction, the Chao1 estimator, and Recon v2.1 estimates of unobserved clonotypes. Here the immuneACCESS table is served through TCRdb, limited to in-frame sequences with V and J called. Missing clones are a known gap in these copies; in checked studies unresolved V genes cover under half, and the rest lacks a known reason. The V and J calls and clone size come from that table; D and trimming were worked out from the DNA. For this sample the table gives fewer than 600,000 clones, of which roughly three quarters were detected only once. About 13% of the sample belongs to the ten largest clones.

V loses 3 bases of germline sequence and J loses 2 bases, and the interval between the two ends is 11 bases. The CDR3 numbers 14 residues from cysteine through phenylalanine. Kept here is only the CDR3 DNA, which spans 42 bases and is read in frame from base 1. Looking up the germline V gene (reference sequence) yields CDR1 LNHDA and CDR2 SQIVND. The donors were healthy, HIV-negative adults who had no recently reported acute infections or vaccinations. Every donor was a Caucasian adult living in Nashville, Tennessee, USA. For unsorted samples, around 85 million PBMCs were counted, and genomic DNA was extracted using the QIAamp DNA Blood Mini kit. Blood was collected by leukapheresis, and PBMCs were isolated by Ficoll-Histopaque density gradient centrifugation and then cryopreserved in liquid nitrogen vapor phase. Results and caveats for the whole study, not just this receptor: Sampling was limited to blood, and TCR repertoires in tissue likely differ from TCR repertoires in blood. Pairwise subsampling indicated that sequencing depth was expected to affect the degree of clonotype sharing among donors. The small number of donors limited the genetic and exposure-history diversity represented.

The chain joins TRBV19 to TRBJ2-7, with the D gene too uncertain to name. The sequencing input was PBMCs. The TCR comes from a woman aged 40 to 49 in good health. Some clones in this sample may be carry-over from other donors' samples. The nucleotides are TGTGCCAGTAGTATCCAGGCCCCCACCTACGAGCAGTACTTC. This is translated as CASSIQAPTYEQYF.